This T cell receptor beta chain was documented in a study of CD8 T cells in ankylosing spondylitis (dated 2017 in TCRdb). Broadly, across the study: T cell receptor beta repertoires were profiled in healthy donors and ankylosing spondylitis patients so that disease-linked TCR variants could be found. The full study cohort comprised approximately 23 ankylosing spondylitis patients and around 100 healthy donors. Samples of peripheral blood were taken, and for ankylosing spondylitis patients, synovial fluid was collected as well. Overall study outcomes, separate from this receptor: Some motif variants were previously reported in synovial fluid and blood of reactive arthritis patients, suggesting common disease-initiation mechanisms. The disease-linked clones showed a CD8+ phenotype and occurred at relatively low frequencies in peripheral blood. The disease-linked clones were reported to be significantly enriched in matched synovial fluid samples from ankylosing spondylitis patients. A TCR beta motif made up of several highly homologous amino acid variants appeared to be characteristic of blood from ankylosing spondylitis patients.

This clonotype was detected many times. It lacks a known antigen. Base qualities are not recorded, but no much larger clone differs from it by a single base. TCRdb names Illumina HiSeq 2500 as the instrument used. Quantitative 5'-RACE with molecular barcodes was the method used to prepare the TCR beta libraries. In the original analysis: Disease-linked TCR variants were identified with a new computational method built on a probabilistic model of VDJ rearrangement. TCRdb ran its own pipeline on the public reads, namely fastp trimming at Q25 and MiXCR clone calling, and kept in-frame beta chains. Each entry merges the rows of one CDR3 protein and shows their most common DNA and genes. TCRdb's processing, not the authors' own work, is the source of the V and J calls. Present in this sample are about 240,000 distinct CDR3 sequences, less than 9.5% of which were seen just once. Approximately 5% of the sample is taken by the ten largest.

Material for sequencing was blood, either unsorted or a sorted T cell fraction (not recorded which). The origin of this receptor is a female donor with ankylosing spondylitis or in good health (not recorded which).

The nucleotide sequence is given as TGTGCCAGCACTATAGCGGGACTTGGACCTAGCTCCTACGAGCAGTACTTC. It translates as CASTIAGLGPSSYEQYF. This chain is built from TRBV12-3 or TRBV12-4 and TRBJ2-7; TRBD2 fits 8 bases in the junction. Taken from cysteine to phenylalanine, the CDR3 has 17 residues. CDR3 DNA only is kept here, 51 bases in frame from base 1. V is cut back by 7 bases and J by 0 bases, with 14 bases in the junction unmatched.